These 7 T cell receptor beta chains originate from one sample sequenced in a study of OX40 agonist ivuxolimab in advanced cancers. Libraries were prepared by immunoSEQ multiplex PCR; TCRdb keeps only in-frame clonotypes and omits some of them. The sample has 57,000 or so clones, approximately 89% seen once. Sequencing used CD4+ or CD8+ T cells sorted from blood, obtained in a trial of the OX40 agonist ivuxolimab. The receptors shown here come from an adult with an advanced solid tumor such as melanoma, head and neck, liver or kidney cancer.

CDR3 in amino acids: CASSLAGEQSYEQFF. In DNA form, the CDR3 reads TGTGCCAGCAGCTTAGCAGGGGAACAATCTTATGAGCAGTTCTTC. The rearrangement uses TRBV7-2 and TRBJ2-1; possible D gene TRBD1, 5 bases. Trimming removed 0 bases from V and 8 bases from J, with 14 bases in between. The germline V gene encodes CDR1 SGHTA and CDR2 FQGNSA. The CDR3 has 15 amino acids.

This chain connects TRBV4-1 to TRBJ2-5, with TRBD2 identical over 13 bases. The V and J ends lost 0 bases and 5 bases, in that order; junction bases with no gene match: 6. The CDR3 is 17 amino acids. Germline V gene data show CDR1 as MGHRA and CDR2 as YSYEKL. The CDR3 protein is CASSQDRTSGSRETQYF. The CDR3 bases are TGCGCCAGCAGCCAAGATCGGACTAGCGGGAGTAGGGAGACCCAGTACTTC.

The chain carries TRBV4-3 and TRBJ2-2; 7 positions match TRBD1. J was trimmed by 7 bases and V by 0 bases; bases with no gene match: 8. Germline V lookup: CDR1 LGHNA, CDR2 YSLEER. This CDR3 is 16 amino acids long. The CDR3 reads CASSQDRGGAGGELFF. CDR3 DNA sequence: TGCGCCAGCAGCCAAGATCGAGGGGGCGCCGGCGGGGAGCTGTTTTTT.

This chain uses TRBV7-3 with TRBJ1-1, with 10 bases lining up with TRBD1. Germline trimming cut 2 bases from V and 8 bases from J; bases unmatched to any gene: 11. This CDR3 is built from 16 residues. Germline V gives CDR1 SGHTA, CDR2 FQGTGA. CDR3: CASSLDSWDRGLEAFF. The CDR3 DNA reads TGTGCCAGCAGCTTAGATAGTTGGGACAGGGGCCTCGAAGCTTTCTTT.

The chain combines TRBV5-6 with TRBJ2-3; D is perhaps TRBD2 (5 bases). This CDR3 contains 14 residues. Trimming cost V 3 bases and J 12 bases, with 20 bases left between them. Germline V gene sequence: CDR1 SGHDT, CDR2 YYEEEE. The CDR3 is CASSSLVSGMSQYF. DNA of the CDR3: TGTGCCAGCAGCTCATTAGTCTCGGGGATGTCTCAGTATTTT.

J is TRBJ2-5 and V is TRBV5-4; tentative D call: TRBD1 (6 bases). Looked up from germline, CDR1 is SGHNT and CDR2 is YYREEE (reference sequence). Deletions cut 0 bases from V and 2 bases from J, with 14 bases between. The CDR3 totals 16 residues. The CDR3 sequence: CASSLATAGEQETQYF. For the CDR3, the DNA is TGTGCCAGCAGCTTGGCCACGGCAGGGGAGCAAGAGACCCAGTACTTC.

In its sample, this clone was seen once. This chain joins TRBV9 and TRBJ1-1, with D unresolved. Germline V gene lookup returns CDR1 SGDLS and CDR2 YYNGEE. Trimming took 0 bases from V and 5 from J, leaving 17 bases between them. The CDR3 contains 16 residues. The CDR3 protein is CASSVAVDTSLTEAFF. CDR3 in DNA: TGTGCCAGCAGCGTAGCTGTCGACACTTCCCTAACTGAAGCTTTCTTT.